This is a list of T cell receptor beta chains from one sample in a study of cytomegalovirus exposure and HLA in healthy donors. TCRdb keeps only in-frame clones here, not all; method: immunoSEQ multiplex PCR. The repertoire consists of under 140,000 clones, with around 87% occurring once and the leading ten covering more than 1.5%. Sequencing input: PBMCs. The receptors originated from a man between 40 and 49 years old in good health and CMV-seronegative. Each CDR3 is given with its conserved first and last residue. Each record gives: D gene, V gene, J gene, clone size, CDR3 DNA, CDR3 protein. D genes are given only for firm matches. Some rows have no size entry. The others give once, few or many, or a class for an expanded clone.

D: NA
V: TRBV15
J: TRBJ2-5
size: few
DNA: TGTGCCACCAGCAGAGATAGACTGCAACAAGAGACCCAGTACTTC
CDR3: CATSRDRLQQETQYF

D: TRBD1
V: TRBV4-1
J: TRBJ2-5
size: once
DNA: TGCGCCAGCAGCCAAACAGGGGGGCCGGAGACCCAGTACTTC
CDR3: CASSQTGGPETQYF

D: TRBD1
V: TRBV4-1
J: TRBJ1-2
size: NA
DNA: TGCGCCAGCAGCCAAGAACAGGGGTATGGCTACACCTTC
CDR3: CASSQEQGYGYTF

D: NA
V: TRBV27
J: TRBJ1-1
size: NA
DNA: TGTGCCAGCAGTTATAAGGGGTACACTGAAGCTTTCTTT
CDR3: CASSYKGYTEAFF

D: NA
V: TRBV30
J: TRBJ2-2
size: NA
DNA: TGTGCCCAGGCGGCAGGGTCGAACACCGGGGAGCTGTTTTTT
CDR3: CAQAAGSNTGELFF

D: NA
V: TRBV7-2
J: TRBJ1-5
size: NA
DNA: TGTGCCAGCAGCTATAGAGATCAGCCCCAGCATTTT
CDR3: CASSYRDQPQHF

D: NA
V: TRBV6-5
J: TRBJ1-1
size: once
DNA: TGTGCCAGCAGTTACTCGATACGGTCTGAAGCTTTCTTT
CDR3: CASSYSIRSEAFF

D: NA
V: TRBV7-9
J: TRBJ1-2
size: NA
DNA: TGTGCCAGCACTTCTACAGGGCTCTATGGCTACACCTTC
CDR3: CASTSTGLYGYTF

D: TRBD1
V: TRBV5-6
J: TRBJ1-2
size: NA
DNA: TGTGCCAGCAGCCTGCCGACCGACAGGGGGATGAGGGGCTACACCTTC
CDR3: CASSLPTDRGMRGYTF

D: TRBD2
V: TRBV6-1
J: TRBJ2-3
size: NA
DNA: TGTGCCACCCGGACTAGCGCATTGGGCACAGATACGCAGTATTTT
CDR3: CATRTSALGTDTQYF

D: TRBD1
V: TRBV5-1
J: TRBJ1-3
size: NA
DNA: TGCGCCAGCAGCTCCCAGACAGGGAAGACTGGAAACACCATATATTTT
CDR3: CASSSQTGKTGNTIYF

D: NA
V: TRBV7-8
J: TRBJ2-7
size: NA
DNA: TGTGCCAGCAGCTTAGAGGGGGGGCGGGTCGCCTACGAGCAGTACTTC
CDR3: CASSLEGGRVAYEQYF

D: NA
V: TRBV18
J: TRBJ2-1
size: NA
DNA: TGTGCCAGCTCACCTCCCGCAGGTCAGAATGAGCAGTTCTTC
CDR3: CASSPPAGQNEQFF

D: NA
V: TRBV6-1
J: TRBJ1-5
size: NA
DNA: TGTGCCAGCAGTGAAGCCGGCACAGGGTATAGCAATCAGCCCCAGCATTTT
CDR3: CASSEAGTGYSNQPQHF

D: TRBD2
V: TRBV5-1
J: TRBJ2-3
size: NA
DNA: TGCGCCAGCAGCAGAACTAGCGGGGGAGTCATTAGCACAGATACGCAGTATTTT
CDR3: CASSRTSGGVISTDTQYF

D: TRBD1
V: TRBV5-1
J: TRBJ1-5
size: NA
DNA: TGCGCCAGCAGCTTGGCAGGGGGCCTCGAGCCCCAGCATTTT
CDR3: CASSLAGGLEPQHF

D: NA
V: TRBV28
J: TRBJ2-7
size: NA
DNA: TGTGCCAGCAGTACTCCGGCGGGACGGGTATCCTACGAGCAGTACTTC
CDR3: CASSTPAGRVSYEQYF

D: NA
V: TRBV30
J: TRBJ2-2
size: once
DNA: TGTGCCTGGGGACTCCTTCTGGGCGCCGGGGAGCTGTTTTTT
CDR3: CAWGLLLGAGELFF

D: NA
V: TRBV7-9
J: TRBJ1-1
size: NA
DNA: TGTGCCAGCAGCCTCCAGAGCTGGGGCATCACTGAAGCTTTCTTT
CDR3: CASSLQSWGITEAFF

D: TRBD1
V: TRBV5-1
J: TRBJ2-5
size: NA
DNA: TGCGCCAGCAGCTTGCGGGACAGGGCCTCCCAAGAGACCCAGTACTTC
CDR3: CASSLRDRASQETQYF

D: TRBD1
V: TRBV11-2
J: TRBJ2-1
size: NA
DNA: TGTGCCAGCAGCCCAGGACAGGGCTCCTACAATGAGCAGTTCTTC
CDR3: CASSPGQGSYNEQFF

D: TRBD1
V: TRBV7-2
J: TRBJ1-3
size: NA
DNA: TGTGCCAGCAGCGAGGCCGGGACAGTTGGAAACACCATATATTTT
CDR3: CASSEAGTVGNTIYF

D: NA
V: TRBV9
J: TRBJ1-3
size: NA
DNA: TGTGCCAGCAGCGTAGGCAGTGGCTTCTCTGGAAACACCATATATTTT
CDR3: CASSVGSGFSGNTIYF

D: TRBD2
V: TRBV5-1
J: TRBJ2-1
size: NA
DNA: TGCGCCAGCAGCGATTTTTCTCTAGCGGTCGACAATGAGCAGTTCTTC
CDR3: CASSDFSLAVDNEQFF

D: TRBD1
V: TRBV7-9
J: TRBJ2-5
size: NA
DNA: TGTGCCAGCAGGGACCAGGGGGCAGAGACCCAGTACTTC
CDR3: CASRDQGAETQYF

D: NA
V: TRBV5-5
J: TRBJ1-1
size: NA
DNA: TGTGCCAGCACCCCGACAGAGCTGAACACTGAAGCTTTCTTT
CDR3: CASTPTELNTEAFF

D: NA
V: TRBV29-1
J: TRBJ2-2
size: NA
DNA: TGCAGCGTTTCCGGGACAAACACCGGGGAGCTGTTTTTT
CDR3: CSVSGTNTGELFF

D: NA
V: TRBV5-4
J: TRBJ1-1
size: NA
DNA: TGTGCCAGCAGCTCGGACCCGGGACAAGGGGTATGGAACACTGAAGCTTTCTTT
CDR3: CASSSDPGQGVWNTEAFF

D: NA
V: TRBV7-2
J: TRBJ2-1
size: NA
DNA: TGTGCCAGCAGCTTAGAAATCGGGACATTTTACAATGAGCAGTTCTTC
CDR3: CASSLEIGTFYNEQFF

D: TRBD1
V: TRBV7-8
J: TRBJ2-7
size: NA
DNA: TGTGCCAGCAGCCGCGGGACAGGGGTGGCCTACGAGCAGTACTTC
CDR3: CASSRGTGVAYEQYF

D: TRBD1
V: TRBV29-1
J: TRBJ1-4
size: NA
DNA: TGCAGCGTCGGGGGCGGCAGGGGGAGAGAAAAACTGTTTTTT
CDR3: CSVGGGRGREKLFF

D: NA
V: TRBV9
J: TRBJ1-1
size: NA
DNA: TGTGCCAGCAGCGTAGGGGCAGGTGAAGCTTTCTTT
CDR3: CASSVGAGEAFF

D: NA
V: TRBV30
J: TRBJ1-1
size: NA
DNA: TGTGCCTGGAGTGTCCGGGGAGGCACTGAAGCTTTCTTT
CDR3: CAWSVRGGTEAFF

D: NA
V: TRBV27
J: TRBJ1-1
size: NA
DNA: TGTGCCAGCAGTCCGACAGGCAAAGGCGGCACTGAAGCTTTCTTT
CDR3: CASSPTGKGGTEAFF

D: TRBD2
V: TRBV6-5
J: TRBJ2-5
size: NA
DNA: TGTGCCAGCAGTACGACTAGCGGGGGGAAGCAGACCCAGTACTTC
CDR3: CASSTTSGGKQTQYF

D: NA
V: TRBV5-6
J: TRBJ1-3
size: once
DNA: TGTGCCAGCAGCTTGGGCCCCACAGGAAACACCATATATTTT
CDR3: CASSLGPTGNTIYF

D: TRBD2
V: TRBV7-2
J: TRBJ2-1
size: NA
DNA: TGTGCCAGCAGCTTAGGCCTAGCGGGGGATGAGCAGTTCTTC
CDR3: CASSLGLAGDEQFF

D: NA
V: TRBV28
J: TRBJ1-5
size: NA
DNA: TGTGCCAGCAGTTCAGGGATTAATCAGCCCCAGCATTTT
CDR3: CASSSGINQPQHF

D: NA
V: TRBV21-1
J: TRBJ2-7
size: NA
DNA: TGTGCCAGCAGTAACCCCGGGACAGCAGCCGACGAGCAGTACTTC
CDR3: CASSNPGTAADEQYF

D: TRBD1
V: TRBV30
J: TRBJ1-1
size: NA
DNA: TGTGCCTGGAGGGCAGGGGGCGTTAGGTACACTGAAGCTTTCTTT
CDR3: CAWRAGGVRYTEAFF

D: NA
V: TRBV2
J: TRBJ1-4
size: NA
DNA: TGTGCCAGCACTCAGTTTGAAAAACTGTTTTTT
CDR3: CASTQFEKLFF

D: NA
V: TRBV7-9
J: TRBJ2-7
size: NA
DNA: TGTGCCAGCAGCTTAGCACCAGCCTACGAGCAGTACTTC
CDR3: CASSLAPAYEQYF

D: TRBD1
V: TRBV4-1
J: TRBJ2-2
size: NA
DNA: TGCGCCAGCAGCCAATTAGGGGGCTCAACAGGGGAGCTGTTTTTT
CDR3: CASSQLGGSTGELFF

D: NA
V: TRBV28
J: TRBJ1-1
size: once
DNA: TGTGCCACCCGTGAGGACACTGAAGCTTTCTTT
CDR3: CATREDTEAFF

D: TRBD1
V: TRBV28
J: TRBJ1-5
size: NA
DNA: TGTGGGTCCGGGACAGGGGGATCTCAGCCCCAGCATTTT
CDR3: CGSGTGGSQPQHF

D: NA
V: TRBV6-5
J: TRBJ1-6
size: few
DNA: TGTGCCAGCAGTAACGGGCCCCCGGGGCCCCTCCACTTT
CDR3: CASSNGPPGPLHF

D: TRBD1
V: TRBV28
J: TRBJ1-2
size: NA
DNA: TGTGCCAGCTTACAGGGGGGAGCCATAAACTATGGCTACACCTTC
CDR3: CASLQGGAINYGYTF

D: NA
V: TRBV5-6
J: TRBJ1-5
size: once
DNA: TGTGCCAGCAGCCGGAGGATTGAGGTCCAGCCCCAGCATTTT
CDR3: CASSRRIEVQPQHF

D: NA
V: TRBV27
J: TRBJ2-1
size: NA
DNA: TGTGCCAGCTCGACTAGTAATCGTGGTGAGCAGTTCTTC
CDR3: CASSTSNRGEQFF

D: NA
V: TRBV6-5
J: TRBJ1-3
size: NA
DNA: TGTGCCAGCAGTTACGATGCAGGGGCTGGAAACACCATATATTTT
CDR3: CASSYDAGAGNTIYF

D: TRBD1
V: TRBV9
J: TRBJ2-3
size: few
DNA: TGTGCCAGCAGCGTCCGGGACAGGGGATCTTCGCAGTATTTT
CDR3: CASSVRDRGSSQYF

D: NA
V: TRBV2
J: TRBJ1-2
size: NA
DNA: TGTGCCAGCAGCGCACAGGGTTTCTATGGCTACACCTTC
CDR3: CASSAQGFYGYTF

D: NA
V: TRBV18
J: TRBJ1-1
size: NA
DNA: TGTGCCAGCTCACAGATCCGGGATCCGAACACTGAAGCTTTCTTT
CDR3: CASSQIRDPNTEAFF

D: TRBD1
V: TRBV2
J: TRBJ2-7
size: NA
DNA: TGTGCCAGCAGTGGGGGACAGGGAGCCTACGAGCAGTACTTC
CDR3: CASSGGQGAYEQYF

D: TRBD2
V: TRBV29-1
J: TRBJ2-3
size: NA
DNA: TGCAGCGTTGGGAGCGGGGAGAGCACAGATACGCAGTATTTT
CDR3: CSVGSGESTDTQYF

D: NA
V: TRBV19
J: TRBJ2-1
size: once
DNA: TGTGCCAGTAGTATCCTTAGCGGAGGATCCTACAATGAGCAGTTCTTC
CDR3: CASSILSGGSYNEQFF

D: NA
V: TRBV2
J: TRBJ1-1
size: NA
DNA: TGTGCCAGCAGTCTACAGGGATCGGGCAAGCACACTGAAGCTTTCTTT
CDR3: CASSLQGSGKHTEAFF

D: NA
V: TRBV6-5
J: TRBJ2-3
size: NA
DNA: TGTGCCAGCAGTCCGGCGCCTGGAGGGTATACGCAGTATTTT
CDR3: CASSPAPGGYTQYF